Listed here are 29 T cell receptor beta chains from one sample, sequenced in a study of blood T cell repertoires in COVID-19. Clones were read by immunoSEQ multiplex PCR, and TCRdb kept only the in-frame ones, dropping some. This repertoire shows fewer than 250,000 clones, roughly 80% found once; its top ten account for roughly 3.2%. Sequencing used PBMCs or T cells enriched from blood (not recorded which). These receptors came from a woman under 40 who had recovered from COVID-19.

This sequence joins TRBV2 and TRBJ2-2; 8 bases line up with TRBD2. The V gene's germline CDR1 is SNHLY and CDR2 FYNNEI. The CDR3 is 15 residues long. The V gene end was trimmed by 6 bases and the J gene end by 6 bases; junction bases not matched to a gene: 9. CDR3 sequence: CASRAGVGYAGELFF. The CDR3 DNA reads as TGTGCCAGCAGAGCGGGAGTGGGGTACGCCGGGGAGCTGTTTTTT.

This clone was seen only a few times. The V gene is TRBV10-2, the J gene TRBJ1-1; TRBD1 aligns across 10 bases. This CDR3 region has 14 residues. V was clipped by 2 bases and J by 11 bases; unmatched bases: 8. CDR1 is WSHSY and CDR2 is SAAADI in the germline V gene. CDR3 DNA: TGCGCCAGCAGTGAGAGGACAGGGGGAGGATGGGCTTTCTTT. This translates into CASSERTGGGWAFF.

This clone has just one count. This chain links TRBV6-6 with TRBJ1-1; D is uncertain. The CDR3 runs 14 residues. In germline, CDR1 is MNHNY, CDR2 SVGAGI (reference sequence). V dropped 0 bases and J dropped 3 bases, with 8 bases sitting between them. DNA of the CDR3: TGTGCCAGCAGTTACTCGTCCGGGTACACTGAAGCTTTCTTT. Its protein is CASSYSSGYTEAFF.

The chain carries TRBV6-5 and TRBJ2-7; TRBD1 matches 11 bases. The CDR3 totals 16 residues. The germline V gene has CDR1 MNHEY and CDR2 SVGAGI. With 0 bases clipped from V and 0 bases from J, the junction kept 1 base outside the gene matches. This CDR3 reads CASSYSGQGASYEQYF. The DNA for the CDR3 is TGTGCCAGCAGTTACTCAGGACAGGGGGCCTCCTACGAGCAGTACTTC.

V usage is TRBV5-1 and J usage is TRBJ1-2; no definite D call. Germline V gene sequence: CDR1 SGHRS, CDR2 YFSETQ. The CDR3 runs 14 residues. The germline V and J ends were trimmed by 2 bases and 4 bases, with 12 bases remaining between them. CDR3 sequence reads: CASSFDTAVYGYTF. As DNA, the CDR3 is TGCGCCAGCAGCTTCGACACAGCCGTCTATGGCTACACCTTC.

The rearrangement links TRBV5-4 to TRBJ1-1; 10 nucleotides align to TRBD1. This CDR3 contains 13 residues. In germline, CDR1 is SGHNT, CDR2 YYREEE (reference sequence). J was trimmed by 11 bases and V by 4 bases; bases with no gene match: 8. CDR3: CASSVPGQGWAFF. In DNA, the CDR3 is TGTGCCAGCAGCGTCCCGGGACAGGGGTGGGCTTTCTTT.

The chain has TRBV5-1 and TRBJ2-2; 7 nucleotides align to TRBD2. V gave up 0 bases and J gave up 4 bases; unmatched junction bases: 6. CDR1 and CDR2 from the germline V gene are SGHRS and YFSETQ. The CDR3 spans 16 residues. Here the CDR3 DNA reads TGCGCCAGCAGCTTGGCCCGGGAGGTGCCCACCGGGGAGCTGTTTTTT. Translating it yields CASSLAREVPTGELFF. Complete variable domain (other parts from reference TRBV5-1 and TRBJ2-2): KAGVTQTPRYLIKTRGQQVTLSCSPISGHRSVSWYQQTPGQGLQFLFEYFSETQRNKGNFPGRFSGRQFSNSRSEMNVSTLELGDSALYLCASSLAREVPTGELFFGEGSRLTVL.

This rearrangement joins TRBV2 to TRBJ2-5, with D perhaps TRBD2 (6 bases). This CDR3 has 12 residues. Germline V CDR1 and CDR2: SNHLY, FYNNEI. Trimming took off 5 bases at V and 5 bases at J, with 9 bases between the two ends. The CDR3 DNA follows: TGTGCCAGCAGTCGGGAGAGGGAGACCCAGTACTTC. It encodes CASSRERETQYF.

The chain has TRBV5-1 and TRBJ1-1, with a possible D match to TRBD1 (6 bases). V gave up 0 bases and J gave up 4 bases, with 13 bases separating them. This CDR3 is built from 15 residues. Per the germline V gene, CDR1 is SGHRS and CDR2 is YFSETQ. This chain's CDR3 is CASSLDGQISTEAFF. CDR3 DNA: TGCGCCAGCAGCTTGGATGGACAGATCAGCACTGAAGCTTTCTTT.

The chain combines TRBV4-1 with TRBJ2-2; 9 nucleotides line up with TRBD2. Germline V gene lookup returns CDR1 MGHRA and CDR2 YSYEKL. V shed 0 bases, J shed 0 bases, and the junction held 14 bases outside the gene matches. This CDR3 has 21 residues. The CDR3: CASSQDPVLAGTSSNTGELFF. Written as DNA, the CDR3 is TGCGCCAGCAGCCAAGACCCCGTCCTAGCGGGGACAAGTTCGAACACCGGGGAGCTGTTTTTT.

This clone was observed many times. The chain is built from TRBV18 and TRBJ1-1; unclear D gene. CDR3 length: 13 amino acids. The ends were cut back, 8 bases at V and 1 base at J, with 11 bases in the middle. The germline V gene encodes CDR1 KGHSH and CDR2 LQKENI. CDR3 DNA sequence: TGTGCCAGCGCCAAAATCGGGAACACTGAAGCTTTCTTT. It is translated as CASAKIGNTEAFF. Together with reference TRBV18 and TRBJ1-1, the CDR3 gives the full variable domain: NAGVMQNPRHLVRRRGQEARLRCSPMKGHSHVYWYRQLPEEGLKFMVYLQKENIIDESGMPKERFSAEFPKEGPSILRIQQVVRGDSAAYFCASAKIGNTEAFFGQGTRLTVV.

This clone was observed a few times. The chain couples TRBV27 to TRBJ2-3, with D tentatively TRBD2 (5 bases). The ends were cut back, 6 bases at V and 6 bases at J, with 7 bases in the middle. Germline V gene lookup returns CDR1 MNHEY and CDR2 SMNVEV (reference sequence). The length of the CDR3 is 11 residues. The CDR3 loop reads CASRRVDTQYF. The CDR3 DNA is TGTGCCAGCAGGAGGGTCGATACGCAGTATTTT.

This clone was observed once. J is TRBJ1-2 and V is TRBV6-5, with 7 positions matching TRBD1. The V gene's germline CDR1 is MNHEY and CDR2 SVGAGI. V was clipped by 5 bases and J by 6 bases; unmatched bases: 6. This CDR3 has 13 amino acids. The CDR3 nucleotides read TGTGCCAGCAGTCCAGACAGGGTTAATGGCTACACCTTC. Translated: CASSPDRVNGYTF.

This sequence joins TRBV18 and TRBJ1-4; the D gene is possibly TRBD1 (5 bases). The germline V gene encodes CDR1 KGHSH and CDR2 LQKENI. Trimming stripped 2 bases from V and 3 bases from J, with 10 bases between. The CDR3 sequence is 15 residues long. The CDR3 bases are TGTGCCAGCTCACCAACAGGAAATCCTAATGAAAAACTGTTTTTT. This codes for CASSPTGNPNEKLFF.

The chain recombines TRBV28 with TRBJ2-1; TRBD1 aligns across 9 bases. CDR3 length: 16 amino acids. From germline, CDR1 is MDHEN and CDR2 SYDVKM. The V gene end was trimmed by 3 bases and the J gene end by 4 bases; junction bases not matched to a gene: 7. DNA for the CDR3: TGTGCCAGCAGTTTGATGGGGACAGGGTCTTACAATGAGCAGTTCTTC. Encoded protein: CASSLMGTGSYNEQFF.

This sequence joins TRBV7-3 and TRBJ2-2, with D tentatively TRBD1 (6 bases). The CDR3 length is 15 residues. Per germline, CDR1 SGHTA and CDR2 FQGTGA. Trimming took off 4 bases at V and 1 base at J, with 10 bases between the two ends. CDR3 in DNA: TGTGCCAGCAGCTCCCAGGGGCTGAACACCGGGGAGCTGTTTTTT. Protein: CASSSQGLNTGELFF.

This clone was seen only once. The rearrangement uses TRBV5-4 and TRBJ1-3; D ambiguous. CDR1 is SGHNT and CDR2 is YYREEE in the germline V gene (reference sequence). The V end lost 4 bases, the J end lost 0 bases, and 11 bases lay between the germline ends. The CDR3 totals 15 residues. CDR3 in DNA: TGTGCCAGCAGCCAAGGACTGAACTCTGGAAACACCATATATTTT. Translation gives CASSQGLNSGNTIYF.

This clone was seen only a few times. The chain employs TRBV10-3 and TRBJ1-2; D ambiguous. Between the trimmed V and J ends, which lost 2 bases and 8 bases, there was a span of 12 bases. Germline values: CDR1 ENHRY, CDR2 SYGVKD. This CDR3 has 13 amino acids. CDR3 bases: TGTGCCATCAGTGAGACCCCCGGGGTAGGCTACACCTTC. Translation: CAISETPGVGYTF.

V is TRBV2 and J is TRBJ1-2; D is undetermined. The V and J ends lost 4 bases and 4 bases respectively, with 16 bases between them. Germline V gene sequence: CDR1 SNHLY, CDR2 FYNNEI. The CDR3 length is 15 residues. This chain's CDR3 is CASSGGPGLPYGYTF. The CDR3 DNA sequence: TGTGCCAGCAGTGGCGGACCGGGGTTGCCCTATGGCTACACCTTC.

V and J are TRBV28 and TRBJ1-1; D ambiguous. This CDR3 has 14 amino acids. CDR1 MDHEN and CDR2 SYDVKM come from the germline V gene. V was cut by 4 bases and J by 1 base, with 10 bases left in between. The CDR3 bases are TGTGCCAGCAGTTCAGGCCCCAGGAACACTGAAGCTTTCTTT. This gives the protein CASSSGPRNTEAFF. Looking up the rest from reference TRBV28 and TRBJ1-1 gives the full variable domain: DVKVTQSSRYLVKRTGEKVFLECVQDMDHENMFWYRQDPGLGLRLIYFSYDVKMKEKGDIPEGYSVSREKKERFSLILESASTNQTSMYLCASSSGPRNTEAFFGQGTRLTVV.

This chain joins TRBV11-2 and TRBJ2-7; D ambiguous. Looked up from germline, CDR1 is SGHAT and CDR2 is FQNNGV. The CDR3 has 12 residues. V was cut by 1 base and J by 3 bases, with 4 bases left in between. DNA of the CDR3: TGTGCCAGCAGCTTAGCGGGCTACGAGCAGTACGTC. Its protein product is CASSLAGYEQYV.

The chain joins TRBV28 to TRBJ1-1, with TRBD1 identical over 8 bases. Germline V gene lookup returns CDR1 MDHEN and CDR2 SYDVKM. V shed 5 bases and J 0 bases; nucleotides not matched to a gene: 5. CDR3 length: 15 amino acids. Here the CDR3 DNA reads TGTGCCAGCAGTGCTCCAGGGGGCTTGAACACTGAAGCTTTCTTT. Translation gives CASSAPGGLNTEAFF.

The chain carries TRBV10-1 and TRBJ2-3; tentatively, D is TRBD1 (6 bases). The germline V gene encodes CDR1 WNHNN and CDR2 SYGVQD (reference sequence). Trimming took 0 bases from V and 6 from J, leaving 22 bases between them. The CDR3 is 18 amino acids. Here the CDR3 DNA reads TGCGCCAGCAGTGAGTCGGGGGCGGACGCCCGCCCAGCGGATACGCAGTATTTT. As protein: CASSESGADARPADTQYF.

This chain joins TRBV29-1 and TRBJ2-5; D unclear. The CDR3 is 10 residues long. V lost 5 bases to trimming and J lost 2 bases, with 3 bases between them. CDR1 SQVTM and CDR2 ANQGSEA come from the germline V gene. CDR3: CSVLQETQYF. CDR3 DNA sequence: TGCAGCGTTCTTCAAGAGACCCAGTACTTC.

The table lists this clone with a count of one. CDR3 in DNA: TGTGCCAGTAGTATAGGCCCCGCGGGGAATGAGCAGTTCTTC. It is translated as CASSIGPAGNEQFF. The chain carries TRBV19 and TRBJ2-1; tentatively, D is TRBD2 (6 bases). The CDR3 is 14 residues long. Germline assignment: CDR1 LNHDA and CDR2 SQIVND (reference sequence). The V end was cut by 1 base, the J end by 7 bases, with 11 bases between.

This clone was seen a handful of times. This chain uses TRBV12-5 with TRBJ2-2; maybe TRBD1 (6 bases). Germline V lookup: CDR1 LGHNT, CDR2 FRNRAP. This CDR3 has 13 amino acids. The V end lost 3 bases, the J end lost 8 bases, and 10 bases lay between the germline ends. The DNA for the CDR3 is TGTGCTAGTGGTTTAGGGGGTACTGGGGAGCTGTTTTTT. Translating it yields CASGLGGTGELFF.

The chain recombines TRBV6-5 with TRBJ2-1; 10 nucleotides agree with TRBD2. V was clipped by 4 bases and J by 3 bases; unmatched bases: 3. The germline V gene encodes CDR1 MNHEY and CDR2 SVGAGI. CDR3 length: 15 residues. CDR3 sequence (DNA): TGTGCCAGCAGTTCCGGGACTAGCGACTACAATGAGCAGTTCTTC. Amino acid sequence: CASSSGTSDYNEQFF.

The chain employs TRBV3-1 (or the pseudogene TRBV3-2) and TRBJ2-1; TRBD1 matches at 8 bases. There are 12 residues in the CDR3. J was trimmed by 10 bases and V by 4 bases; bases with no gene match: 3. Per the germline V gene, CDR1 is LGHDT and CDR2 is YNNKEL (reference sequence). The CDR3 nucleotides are TGTGCCAGCAGCCCACCAGGGGGCGAGCAGTTCTTC. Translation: CASSPPGGEQFF.

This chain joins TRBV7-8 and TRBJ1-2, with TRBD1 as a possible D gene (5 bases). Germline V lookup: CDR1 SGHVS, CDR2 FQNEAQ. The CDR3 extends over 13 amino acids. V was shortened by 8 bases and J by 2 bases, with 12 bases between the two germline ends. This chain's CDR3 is CASGGGGNYGYTF. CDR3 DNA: TGTGCCAGCGGGGGTGGGGGGAACTATGGCTACACCTTC.